One sample yielded the 20 T cell receptor beta chains listed below, sequenced in a study of cytomegalovirus exposure and HLA in healthy donors. It was with 60 Vbeta and 13 Jbeta primers that the PCR ran. Clones were read by immunoSEQ multiplex PCR, and TCRdb kept only the in-frame ones, dropping some. Among 170,000 or so clones, 77% were seen once, and the ten largest hold around 3.5%. What was sequenced was PBMCs. These TCRs come from a woman aged 60 to 75 in good health and CMV-seropositive.

The chain is built from TRBV6-6 and TRBJ1-6; D is undetermined. The CDR3 contains 15 residues. CDR1 is MNHNY, CDR2 SVGAGI, per germline (reference sequence). Trimming stripped 0 bases from V and 7 bases from J, with 10 bases between. The CDR3 nucleotides are TGTGCCAGCAGTTACTCGGGCAGGTTGAATTCACCCCTCCACTTT. It yields the protein CASSYSGRLNSPLHF.

CDR3 bases: TGTGCCAGCTCGCCTACAGGGGTCACCGGGGAGCTGTTTTTT. It is translated as CASSPTGVTGELFF. The J gene is TRBJ2-2, the V gene TRBV18, with 7 positions matching TRBD1. The CDR3 has 14 amino acids. V lost 6 bases, J lost 4 bases, and 5 bases stayed unmatched. The germline V gene has CDR1 KGHSH and CDR2 LQKENI.

This clone was recorded a few times. V and J are TRBV2 and TRBJ2-2; no definite D call. This CDR3 spans 13 amino acids. The V gene's germline CDR1 is SNHLY and CDR2 FYNNEI. V was cut by 7 bases and J by 4 bases, with 10 bases left in between. The chain's CDR3 is CASTGSATGELFF. CDR3 nucleotides: TGTGCCAGCACAGGATCGGCCACCGGGGAGCTGTTTTTT. The full variable domain, completed using reference TRBV2 and TRBJ2-2, is EPEVTQTPSHQVTQMGQEVILRCVPISNHLYFYWYRQILGQKVEFLVSFYNNEISEKSEIFDDQFSVERPDGSNFTLKIRSTKLEDSAMYFCASTGSATGELFFGEGSRLTVL.

The chain employs TRBV19 and TRBJ1-1, with TRBD1 matching 8 bases. After removal of 3 bases from V and 0 bases from J, the junction contained 9 bases not matched to a gene. The CDR3 length is 17 residues. Germline V CDR1 and CDR2: LNHDA, SQIVND (reference sequence). Here the CDR3 reads CASSIGWQGALNTEAFF. As DNA, the CDR3 is TGTGCCAGTAGTATTGGTTGGCAGGGGGCCTTGAACACTGAAGCTTTCTTT.

The chain recombines TRBV28 with TRBJ1-6; 7 nucleotides align to TRBD1. V lost 4 bases, J lost 8 bases, and 5 bases stayed unmatched. Germline V gives CDR1 MDHEN, CDR2 SYDVKM. The CDR3 has 14 amino acids. CDR3 sequence (DNA): TGTGCCAGCAGTTCGACAGGGTTGGATTCACCCCTCCACTTT. Amino acids: CASSSTGLDSPLHF.

This rearrangement joins TRBV28 to TRBJ2-7; D possibly corresponds to TRBD2 (5 bases). CDR3 length: 15 residues. CDR1 and CDR2 (germline): MDHEN, SYDVKM. V shed 7 bases and J shed 0 bases, with 16 bases lying between them. CDR3 DNA: TGTGCCAGCAACGTAGGAGGTACAAGCTCCTACGAGCAGTACTTC. This translates into CASNVGGTSSYEQYF.

The chain is built from TRBV7-9 and TRBJ2-5; no clear D. Trimming removed 11 bases at V and 2 bases at J, with 6 bases between. CDR1 and CDR2 (germline): SEHNR, FQNEAQ (reference sequence). This CDR3 is built from 10 residues. CDR3 sequence: CASQQETQYF. CDR3 DNA: TGTGCCTCCCAACAAGAGACCCAGTACTTC.

The rearrangement joins TRBV5-1 to TRBJ2-3; D possibly corresponds to TRBD2 (6 bases). CDR1 is SGHRS, CDR2 YFSETQ, per germline. The CDR3 runs 15 residues. V lost 5 bases, J lost 2 bases, and 15 bases lay in between. The DNA of the CDR3 is TGCGCCAGCAGTCGATGGGGGGTCGACACAGATACGCAGTATTTT. Its protein is CASSRWGVDTDTQYF.

This CDR3 is CASSMRASTDTQYF. CDR3 in DNA: TGTGCCAGTAGTATGAGGGCCAGCACAGATACGCAGTATTTT. The genes are TRBV19 and TRBJ2-3, with D perhaps TRBD2 (5 bases). The V gene lost 3 bases and the J gene lost 0 bases, with 7 bases spanning the gap. CDR1 and CDR2 (germline): LNHDA, SQIVND (reference sequence). The CDR3 has 14 residues.

The chain joins TRBV11-2 to TRBJ2-7, with 10 positions matching TRBD2. The CDR3 contains 15 residues. V shed 5 bases, J shed 5 bases, and the junction held 9 bases outside the gene matches. Germline-derived CDR1 and CDR2 are SGHAT and FQNNGV. The chain's CDR3 is CASSAYSGRFNEQYF. CDR3 bases: TGTGCCAGCAGCGCCTATAGCGGGAGGTTCAACGAGCAGTACTTC.

The chain recombines TRBV29-1 with TRBJ2-1; D is possibly TRBD2 (7 bases). The V gene lost 3 bases and the J gene lost 0 bases, with 27 bases spanning the gap. There are 20 residues in the CDR3. The germline V gene has CDR1 SQVTM and CDR2 ANQGSEA. The CDR3, as DNA: TGCAGCGTTGAGGGGGGTGGGGGGGCGTCCGACAAAAGCTCCTACAATGAGCAGTTCTTC. Translation gives CSVEGGGGASDKSSYNEQFF.

V is TRBV11-1 and J is TRBJ2-5; D is uncertain. Trimming shortened V by 4 bases and J by 5 bases, and 11 bases separated the two germline ends. The CDR3 runs to 13 residues. CDR1 is SGHAT and CDR2 is FQDESV in the germline V gene (reference sequence). As DNA, the CDR3 is TGTGCCAGCAGCTCCCAATCCAGGGAGACCCAGTACTTC. It yields the protein CASSSQSRETQYF.

The rearrangement links TRBV28 to TRBJ1-1, with TRBD1 matching 7 bases. V lost 6 bases to trimming and J lost 1 base; unmatched junction nucleotides: 5. The CDR3 runs 14 residues. The germline V gene encodes CDR1 MDHEN and CDR2 SYDVKM. The DNA of the CDR3 is TGTGCCAGCAGCAACAGGGGACGGAACACTGAAGCTTTCTTT. Translated: CASSNRGRNTEAFF.

This clone was recorded only once. The chain carries TRBV10-3 and TRBJ2-6, with D possibly being TRBD2 (5 bases). CDR3 length: 14 residues. V was trimmed by 4 bases and J by 2 bases, leaving 6 bases between them. Germline V gene data show CDR1 as ENHRY and CDR2 as SYGVKD. The CDR3 region has the DNA TGTGCCATCAGTGTAGCGACTGGGGCCAACGTCCTGACTTTC. This codes for CAISVATGANVLTF.

The J gene is TRBJ2-4, the V gene TRBV7-2, with TRBD1 matching over 7 bases. The trim removed 4 bases at V and 1 base at J, leaving 7 bases unmatched. The CDR3 consists of 16 residues. CDR1 is SGHTA, CDR2 FQGNSA, per germline. The CDR3 sequence is CASSSTGSLAKNIQYF. The CDR3, as DNA: TGTGCCAGCAGCTCGACAGGGTCTTTGGCCAAAAACATTCAGTACTTC.

This rearrangement joins TRBV27 to TRBJ2-7, with 8 bases lining up with TRBD2. Trimming cost V 5 bases and J 3 bases; bases outside gene matches: 3. Germline CDR1 and CDR2: MNHEY and SMNVEV (reference sequence). The CDR3 runs 13 residues. The CDR3 DNA reads TGTGCCAGCAGTCCCGGGGGGGGCTACGAGCAGTACTTC. Translation: CASSPGGGYEQYF.

The V gene is TRBV5-1, the J gene TRBJ2-2; TRBD2 agrees at 16 bases. Trimming cost V 3 bases and J 3 bases; bases outside gene matches: 2. CDR3 length equals 17 residues. Germline V gene data show CDR1 as SGHRS and CDR2 as YFSETQ. CDR3 residues: CASSSGLAGGDTGELFF. The CDR3 bases are TGCGCCAGCAGCTCGGGACTAGCGGGAGGGGACACCGGGGAGCTGTTTTTT.

The genes are TRBV4-2 and TRBJ2-7; D remains ambiguous. The V end lost 4 bases, the J end lost 2 bases, and 15 bases lay between the germline ends. Germline V gene data show CDR1 as LGHNA and CDR2 as YNFKEQ. This CDR3 is built from 15 residues. CDR3 loop: CASSPVHRQAYEQYF. For the CDR3, the DNA is TGTGCCAGCAGCCCAGTGCATCGGCAGGCCTACGAGCAGTACTTC.

V and J are TRBV5-4 and TRBJ2-3; D ambiguous. CDR3 length: 13 residues. V lost 0 bases, J lost 2 bases, and 4 bases lay in between. Germline V gives CDR1 SGHNT, CDR2 YYREEE (reference sequence). CDR3 region: CASSLVHTDTQYF. The CDR3 DNA reads as TGTGCCAGCAGCTTGGTTCACACAGATACGCAGTATTTT.

The chain employs TRBV25-1 and TRBJ2-5; possible D gene TRBD2, 6 bases. Trimming left V 6 bases short and J 3 bases short, with 14 bases between. Germline CDR1 is MGHDK and CDR2 is SYGVNS. This CDR3 contains 14 residues. CDR3 coding DNA: TGTGCCAGCAGCCCCGGGAGCCCGAAAGAGACCCAGTACTTC. It translates to CASSPGSPKETQYF. The full variable domain, rest sourced from reference TRBV25-1 and TRBJ2-5, is EADIYQTPRYLVIGTGKKITLECSQTMGHDKMYWYQQDPGMELHLIHYSYGVNSTEKGDLSSESTVSRIRTEHFPLTLESARPSHTSQYLCASSPGSPKETQYFGPGTRLLVL.